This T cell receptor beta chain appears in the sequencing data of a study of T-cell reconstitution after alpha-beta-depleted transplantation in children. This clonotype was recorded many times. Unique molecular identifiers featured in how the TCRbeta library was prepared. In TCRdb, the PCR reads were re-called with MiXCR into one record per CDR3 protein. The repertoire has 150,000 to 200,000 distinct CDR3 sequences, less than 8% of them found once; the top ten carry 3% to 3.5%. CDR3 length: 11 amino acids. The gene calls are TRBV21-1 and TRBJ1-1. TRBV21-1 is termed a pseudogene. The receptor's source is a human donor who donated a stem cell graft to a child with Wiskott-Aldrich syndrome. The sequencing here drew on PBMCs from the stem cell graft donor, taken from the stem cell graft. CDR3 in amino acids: CASSKYGEAFF. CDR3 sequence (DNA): TGTGCCAGCAGCAAGTACGGGGAAGCTTTCTTT.